Below, 20 T cell receptor beta chains from the same sample are listed, as sequenced in a study of spatial heterogeneity in lung cancer. Overall study findings and caveats: Counts that tracked tumor mutation counts were those of expanded intratumoral alpha and beta TCRs.

TCRdb recomputed calls from the 5' RACE reads with MiXCR, one row per CDR3 protein. Counted here are about 20,000 distinct CDR3 sequences, more than 15% occurring once; the ten biggest clones make up 30% to 40%. The antigens of these receptors remain unknown. Time point: sample taken at primary tumor resection. Sequences were derived from lung tumor tissue, sampled at surgery. The receptors were sampled from a female donor with early-stage non-small cell lung cancer.

This clonotype was recorded many times. This chain links TRBV7-2 with TRBJ2-5; 7 bases line up with TRBD2. The CDR3 runs to 13 residues. The germline V gene has CDR1 SGHTA and CDR2 FQGNSA. J gave up 4 bases and V 5 bases, and 4 bases lay outside the gene matches. CDR3 protein: CASSGSGRETQYF. CDR3 DNA sequence: TGTGCCAGCAGCGGTAGCGGGCGAGAGACCCAGTACTTC.

The sample holds a few counts of this clonotype. This chain uses TRBV20-1 with TRBJ2-7; D call uncertain. The CDR3 spans 11 residues. V lost 7 bases, J lost 4 bases, and 11 bases lay in between. CDR1 and CDR2 from the germline V gene are DFQATT and SNEGSKA (reference sequence). CDR3 protein: CSVQDGYEQYF. CDR3 bases: TGCAGTGTCCAGGACGGGTACGAGCAGTACTTC.

This clonotype was observed a handful of times. The chain has TRBV12-3 or TRBV12-4 and TRBJ2-7; a weak D match, TRBD1 (5 bases). Trimming removed 3 bases at V and 0 bases at J, with 12 bases between. The CDR3 is 15 residues long. CDR3 sequence reads: CASSFADISSYEQYF. DNA of the CDR3: TGTGCCAGCAGTTTTGCGGACATCAGCTCCTACGAGCAGTACTTC.

DNA for the CDR3: TGCAGCGTTGACAGGACAGGGCAGAACGAGCAGTACTTC. Translating it yields CSVDRTGQNEQYF. J is TRBJ2-7 and V is TRBV29-1; 8 positions agree with TRBD1. Trimming at V came to 3 bases and at J to 5 bases, leaving 6 bases not matched to a gene. The CDR3 extends over 13 amino acids. Germline V gives CDR1 SQVTM, CDR2 ANQGSEA.

Only a few counts were recorded for this clonotype. This chain links TRBV11-2 with TRBJ2-3; 9 bases map to TRBD2. With V trimmed by 5 bases and J by 1 base, 7 bases remained unmatched. CDR3 length equals 16 residues. Germline V gene sequence: CDR1 SGHAT, CDR2 FQNNGV. In nucleotides, the CDR3 is TGTGCCAGCAGCCGTAGTAGCGGGAGAGGCACAGATACGCAGTATTTT. It is translated as CASSRSSGRGTDTQYF.

Details on this clonotype: This clone may be a read error of a much larger clone one base away. This CDR3 reads CASSQRSGSSYDQYF. The CDR3 DNA reads as TGTGCCAGCAGCCAACGGAGCGGGAGTTCCTACGATCAGTACTTC. This rearrangement joins TRBV3-1 to TRBJ2-7; 8 bases align to TRBD2. This CDR3 comprises 15 residues. CDR1 and CDR2 from the germline V gene are LGHDT and YNNKEL (reference sequence).

This clonotype occurred many times. The J gene is TRBJ2-5, the V gene TRBV30; possibly TRBD2 for D (6 bases). In germline, CDR1 is GTSNPN, CDR2 SVGIG (reference sequence). The ends were cut back, 3 bases at V and 2 bases at J, with 16 bases in the middle. CDR3 length equals 15 residues. Written as DNA, the CDR3 is TGTGCCTGGAGGAGAGGGCTAGCGTCGCAAGAGACCCAGTACTTC. Amino acid sequence: CAWRRGLASQETQYF.

V usage is TRBV6-6 and J usage is TRBJ2-1, with 9 bases that match TRBD2. This CDR3 comprises 15 residues. Germline assignment: CDR1 MNHNY and CDR2 SVGAGI (reference sequence). J gave up 10 bases and V 9 bases, and 16 bases lay outside the gene matches. The CDR3 region is CASQEREDKFGEQFF. The CDR3 DNA reads TGTGCCAGTCAAGAGCGGGAGGATAAGTTTGGGGAGCAGTTCTTC.

The table lists this clonotype with a few counts. The chain joins TRBV9 to TRBJ2-6; tentative D call: TRBD1 (6 bases). The CDR3 sequence is 15 residues long. The germline gives CDR1 SGDLS, CDR2 YYNGEE. Trimming took 3 bases from V and 2 from J, leaving 9 bases between them. CDR3 sequence reads: CASSEQGTGANVLTF. The CDR3 region has the DNA TGTGCCAGCAGCGAACAGGGAACTGGGGCCAACGTCCTGACTTTC.

By sample share, this clonotype is medium-sized. The chain links TRBV5-1 to TRBJ1-3; 7 nucleotides match TRBD1. The CDR3 is 15 amino acids. After removal of 4 bases from V and 8 bases from J, the junction contained 12 bases not matched to a gene. Germline V lookup: CDR1 SGHRS, CDR2 YFSETQ. The CDR3 region is CASSPGPQGEDTIYF. In DNA, the CDR3 is TGCGCCAGCAGCCCCGGTCCCCAGGGGGAAGACACCATATATTTT.

The CDR3 here is CASSLMTSGIVDTQYF. CDR3 DNA: TGTGCCAGCAGCCTTATGACTAGCGGGATTGTAGATACGCAGTATTTT. The chain joins TRBV11-1 to TRBJ2-3, with TRBD2 matching 11 bases. V lost 5 bases and J lost 5; bases outside the gene matches: 9. Germline lookup yields CDR1 SGHAT and CDR2 FQDESV (reference sequence). This CDR3 spans 16 amino acids.

This clonotype was seen a handful of times. The genes are TRBV20-1 and TRBJ2-3; the D is unclear. The CDR3 sequence is 13 residues long. Germline CDR1 reads DFQATT; CDR2 reads SNEGSKA (reference sequence). V gave up 3 bases and J gave up 0 bases, with 7 bases separating them. CDR3 region: CSASPPSTDTQYF. Here the CDR3 DNA reads TGCAGTGCTAGCCCCCCTAGCACAGATACGCAGTATTTT.

This clonotype was seen a few times. This chain uses TRBV5-1 with TRBJ2-1; D remains unclear. CDR3 length: 12 amino acids. The ends were cut back, 0 bases at V and 7 bases at J, with 5 bases in the middle. The germline CDR1 and CDR2 sequences are SGHRS and YFSETQ. CDR3 sequence: CASSLGPNEQFF. The CDR3 nucleotides read TGCGCCAGCAGCTTGGGTCCGAATGAGCAGTTCTTC.

This clonotype is categorized as medium-sized. The CDR3 DNA reads TGTGCCAGCAGCCAGACTAGCGGGGCCGCCTACGAGCAGTACTTC. Translation gives CASSQTSGAAYEQYF. The chain is built from TRBV4-2 and TRBJ2-7, with TRBD2 matching 11 bases. Trimming removed 3 bases from V and 2 bases from J; junction bases left unmatched: 3. CDR1 is LGHNA and CDR2 is YNFKEQ in the germline V gene. The CDR3 contains 15 residues.

The chain combines TRBV20-1 with TRBJ2-3; D not certain. Deletions cut 4 bases from V and 5 bases from J, with 4 bases between. This CDR3 spans 10 amino acids. Germline assignment: CDR1 DFQATT and CDR2 SNEGSKA (reference sequence). CDR3: CSAKIDTQYF. The CDR3 coding sequence is TGCAGTGCTAAGATAGATACGCAGTATTTT.

This clonotype has at least ten counts. This chain links TRBV3-1 with TRBJ2-1; weak D call: TRBD2 (7 bases). Germline-derived CDR1 and CDR2 are LGHDT and YNNKEL (reference sequence). This CDR3 has 19 residues. V lost 3 bases, J lost 1 base, and 22 bases lay in between. CDR3 sequence: CASSHPRGGRGQSYNEQFF. CDR3 DNA: TGTGCCAGCAGCCACCCGAGGGGGGGACGAGGTCAATCCTACAATGAGCAGTTCTTC.

The table lists this clonotype with many counts. The rearrangement links TRBV20-1 to TRBJ2-5; D is possibly TRBD2 (5 bases). The V gene lost 5 bases and the J gene lost 10 bases, with 14 bases spanning the gap. Per the germline V gene, CDR1 is DFQATT and CDR2 is SNEGSKA (reference sequence). The CDR3 totals 11 residues. CDR3: CSAPFGERQYF. In DNA, the CDR3 is TGCAGTGCTCCCTTTGGGGAGCGCCAGTACTTC.

By proportion, this clonotype is medium-sized. This chain links TRBV7-2 with TRBJ1-1; possible D gene TRBD1, 6 bases. Germline assignment: CDR1 SGHTA and CDR2 FQGNSA. V was shortened by 5 bases and J by 4 bases, with 14 bases between the two germline ends. The CDR3 loop spans 14 amino acids. CDR3 sequence (DNA): TGTGCCAGCAGCCCCGGCAGGGGTACCACTGAAGCTTTCTTT. This codes for CASSPGRGTTEAFF.

The J gene is TRBJ2-7, the V gene TRBV3-1; D is uncertain. The V end was cut by 3 bases, the J end by 5 bases, with 14 bases between. The CDR3 is made up of 14 amino acids. Per the germline V gene, CDR1 is LGHDT and CDR2 is YNNKEL (reference sequence). The CDR3 is CASSHSRLFDEQYF. CDR3 nucleotide sequence: TGTGCCAGCAGCCATTCCCGACTGTTTGACGAGCAGTACTTC.

This clonotype is categorized as medium-sized. V and J are TRBV6-6 and TRBJ2-5, with 13 bases matching TRBD2. This CDR3 is built from 19 residues. Germline V CDR1 and CDR2: MNHNY, SVGAGI (reference sequence). The trim removed 2 bases at V and 4 bases at J, leaving 13 bases unmatched. Here the CDR3 DNA reads TGTGCCAGCAGTTACGACGGGATATGGACTAGCGGGGGAGGAGAGACCCAGTACTTC. Its protein is CASSYDGIWTSGGGETQYF.